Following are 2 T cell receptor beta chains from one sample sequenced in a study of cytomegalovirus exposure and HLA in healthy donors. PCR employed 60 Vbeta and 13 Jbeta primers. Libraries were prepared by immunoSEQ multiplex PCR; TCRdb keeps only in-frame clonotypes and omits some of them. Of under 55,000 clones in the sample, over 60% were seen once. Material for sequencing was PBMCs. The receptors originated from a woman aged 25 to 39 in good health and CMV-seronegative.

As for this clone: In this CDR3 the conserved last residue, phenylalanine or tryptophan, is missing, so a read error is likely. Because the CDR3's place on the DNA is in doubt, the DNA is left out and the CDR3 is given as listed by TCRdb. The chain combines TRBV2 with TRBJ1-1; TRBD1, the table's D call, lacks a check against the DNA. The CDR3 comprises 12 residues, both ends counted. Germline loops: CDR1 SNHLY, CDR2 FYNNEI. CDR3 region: CASSELEQDAGL.

In nucleotides, the CDR3 is TGTGCCAGCAGTGAGGACCCTACAGGGGGCGGTCAGCCCCAGCATTTT. It encodes CASSEDPTGGGQPQHF. The chain joins TRBV2 to TRBJ1-5; the match to TRBD1 covers 9 bases. J was trimmed by 6 bases and V by 3 bases; bases with no gene match: 9. This CDR3 has 16 amino acids. Per germline, CDR1 SNHLY and CDR2 FYNNEI. Full variable domain (outside the CDR3, taken from reference TRBV2 and TRBJ1-5): EPEVTQTPSHQVTQMGQEVILRCVPISNHLYFYWYRQILGQKVEFLVSFYNNEISEKSEIFDDQFSVERPDGSNFTLKIRSTKLEDSAMYFCASSEDPTGGGQPQHFGDGTRLSIL.